The 27 T cell receptor beta chains given below trace back to one sample, sequenced in a study of patients and donors after allogeneic stem cell transplantation. TCRdb analysed the RT-PCR reads with MiXCR anew, one entry per CDR3 protein. The sample consists of roughly 200,000 distinct CDR3 sequences, over 30% of them appearing once. The sequencing sample was made of blood, either unsorted or a sorted T cell fraction (not recorded which). The receptors were gathered from a human donor who was either an allogeneic HSCT recipient or a stem cell or donor lymphocyte infusion donor (not recorded which). It is not recorded whose cells these are; they may come from a transplant donor.

This clonotype occurred a few times. The rearrangement uses TRBV20-1 and TRBJ1-5; no reliable D call. CDR3 length equals 14 residues. Germline CDR1 reads DFQATT; CDR2 reads SNEGSKA (reference sequence). V gave up 3 bases and J gave up 2 bases, with 11 bases separating them. The CDR3 nucleotides are TGCAGTGCTAGCGAAGGGCGTGGCAATCAGCCCCAGCATTTT. Protein sequence: CSASEGRGNQPQHF.

This clonotype was found a few times. The chain is built from TRBV20-1 and TRBJ1-5; 7 nucleotides match TRBD1. Trimming took 6 bases from V and 5 from J; bases not matched to a gene: 7. Germline V CDR1 and CDR2: DFQATT, SNEGSKA (reference sequence). The CDR3 has 13 residues. DNA of the CDR3: TGCAGTGCGGTAGGGACAGACTATCAGCCCCAGCATTTT. Protein product: CSAVGTDYQPQHF.

This clonotype was recorded a few times. The J gene is TRBJ1-2, the V gene TRBV28; the D is unclear. Germline loops: CDR1 MDHEN, CDR2 SYDVKM. Deletions cut 6 bases from V and 4 bases from J, with 12 bases between. This CDR3 spans 13 amino acids. The CDR3 is CASSPLWGYGYTF. DNA for the CDR3: TGTGCCAGCAGCCCCTTATGGGGCTATGGCTACACCTTC.

The J gene is TRBJ2-5, the V gene TRBV3-1; D not certain. V gave up 2 bases and J gave up 6 bases, with 16 bases separating them. Germline-derived CDR1 and CDR2 are LGHDT and YNNKEL (reference sequence). The CDR3 covers 15 residues. The CDR3 nucleotides are TGTGCCAGCAGCCAACCGCACCCGCTCTATCAGACCCAGTACTTC. It encodes CASSQPHPLYQTQYF.

V and J are TRBV5-6 and TRBJ2-7; D may be TRBD1 (6 bases). Germline values: CDR1 SGHDT, CDR2 YYEEEE. The V and J ends lost 1 base and 6 bases respectively, with 11 bases between them. The CDR3 sequence is 13 residues long. The DNA for the CDR3 is TGTGCCAGCAGCTTGCAGGGGTACGTCGAGCAGTACTTC. Translation gives CASSLQGYVEQYF.

This clonotype was found a few times. The chain couples TRBV11-2 to TRBJ1-4; TRBD1 aligns across 7 bases. Trimming cost V 5 bases and J 0 bases; bases outside gene matches: 3. From germline, CDR1 is SGHAT and CDR2 FQNNGV. The CDR3 consists of 15 residues. CDR3 sequence: CASSTDRATNEKLFF. For the CDR3, the DNA is TGTGCCAGCAGCACAGACAGGGCAACTAATGAAAAACTGTTTTTT.

This clonotype appeared once. The V call is TRBV7-9, the J call TRBJ2-7; D may correspond to TRBD1 or TRBD2 (6 bases each). The V end was cut by 5 bases, the J end by 7 bases, with 15 bases between. CDR3 length equals 13 residues. Germline CDR1 is SEHNR and CDR2 is FQNEAQ (reference sequence). This chain's CDR3 is CASSPWGAKEQYF. The DNA for the CDR3 is TGTGCCAGCAGCCCATGGGGGGCTAAAGAGCAGTACTTC.

The rearrangement links TRBV5-1 to TRBJ1-2; D not certain. Trimming took off 0 bases at V and 8 bases at J, with 11 bases between the two ends. Germline CDR1 and CDR2: SGHRS and YFSETQ. There are 13 residues in the CDR3. The CDR3 DNA reads as TGCGCCAGCAGCTTGGAACGCTCTGACGGCTACACCTTC. This translates into CASSLERSDGYTF.

In this sample, this clonotype turned up a few times. V gene TRBV3-1 combines with J gene TRBJ1-2, with TRBD1 matching over 8 bases. Unmatched junction bases numbered 4, after V lost 5 bases and J lost 5 bases. The length of the CDR3 is 13 residues. CDR1 LGHDT and CDR2 YNNKEL come from the germline V gene (reference sequence). This chain's CDR3 is CASSIQGEYGYTF. CDR3 DNA: TGTGCCAGCAGCATACAGGGGGAGTATGGCTACACCTTC.

Here the CDR3 reads CASSPLGQVYGYTF. The CDR3 DNA reads TGTGCCAGCTCACCCCTAGGCCAGGTATATGGCTACACCTTC. This chain uses TRBV18 with TRBJ1-2; no definite D call. Trimming took off 3 bases at V and 5 bases at J, with 13 bases between the two ends. The germline V gene encodes CDR1 KGHSH and CDR2 LQKENI. This CDR3 has 14 residues.

About this clonotype: One end of the junction fails to match germline, which may point to a read error. The genes are TRBV6-2 or TRBV6-3 and TRBJ1-4; D gene uncertain. There are 12 residues in the CDR3. CDR1 and CDR2 (germline): MNHEY, SVGEGT. CDR3: CASSRGRSAPTF. The CDR3 DNA reads as TGTGCCAGCAGTCGAGGCAGGTCTGCACCGACTTTT.

The CDR3: CAISESTGLNTEAFF. The CDR3 nucleotides are TGTGCCATCAGTGAGTCGACAGGGCTGAACACTGAAGCTTTCTTT. The chain joins TRBV10-3 to TRBJ1-1, with 7 bases matching TRBD1. The CDR3 is 15 residues long. Germline V gene lookup returns CDR1 ENHRY and CDR2 SYGVKD. The junction had 1 base not matched to a gene; V was cut back by 0 bases and J by 0 bases.

The V call is TRBV28, the J call TRBJ1-3; perhaps TRBD1 as D (6 bases). V lost 3 bases and J 1 base, leaving 19 bases between the germline ends. The CDR3 sequence is 18 residues long. Per the germline V gene, CDR1 is MDHEN and CDR2 is SYDVKM. CDR3 coding DNA: TGTGCCAGCAGTTTTTTTAGCCTTAGCGACAGGTCTGGAAACACCATATATTTT. It translates to CASSFFSLSDRSGNTIYF.

The rearrangement links TRBV7-3 to TRBJ2-3; D might be TRBD1 (5 bases). The CDR3 extends over 14 amino acids. Trimming stripped 5 bases from V and 4 bases from J, with 13 bases between. Germline CDR1 SGHTA, CDR2 FQGTGA. The CDR3 here is CASSPKARADTQYF. The CDR3 DNA reads as TGTGCCAGCAGCCCAAAAGCCAGGGCAGATACGCAGTATTTT.

This clonotype was detected many times. V is TRBV9 and J is TRBJ2-2, with unresolved D. The CDR3 consists of 14 residues. Germline CDR1 is SGDLS and CDR2 is YYNGEE. V was cut by 4 bases and J by 7 bases, with 14 bases left in between. Written as DNA, the CDR3 is TGTGCCAGCAGCCCCCAATTGGGGTACGGGGAGCTGTTTTTT. Encoded protein: CASSPQLGYGELFF. Looking up the rest from reference TRBV9 and TRBJ2-2 gives the full variable domain: DSGVTQTPKHLITATGQRVTLRCSPRSGDLSVYWYQQSLDQGLQFLIQYYNGEERAKGNILERFSAQQFPDLHSELNLSSLELGDSALYFCASSPQLGYGELFFGEGSRLTVL.

This chain links TRBV12-3 or TRBV12-4 with TRBJ2-3; the D is unclear. The CDR3 totals 13 residues. Trimming took 7 bases from V and 5 from J, leaving 13 bases between them. The chain's CDR3 is CASIQGRLDTQYF. As DNA, the CDR3 is TGTGCCAGCATTCAAGGGCGGTTAGATACGCAGTATTTT.

This sequence joins TRBV20-1 and TRBJ2-3; 8 bases line up with TRBD1. CDR1 and CDR2 (germline): DFQATT, SNEGSKA (reference sequence). J lost 3 bases, V lost 3 bases, and 5 bases had no gene match. The CDR3 is made up of 14 amino acids. The CDR3 protein is CSASHRGITDTQYF. The CDR3 coding sequence is TGCAGTGCTAGCCACAGGGGGATAACAGATACGCAGTATTTT.

The J gene is TRBJ1-4, the V gene TRBV4-1; D is unclear. Germline V lookup: CDR1 MGHRA, CDR2 YSYEKL. V was pared by 3 bases and J by 4 bases, with 12 bases between. The CDR3 totals 15 residues. CDR3 in DNA: TGCGCCAGCAGCCATCTAGGACTGAGTAATGAAAAACTGTTTTTT. Its translation is CASSHLGLSNEKLFF.

This clonotype was counted a few times. The V gene is TRBV5-6, the J gene TRBJ1-2; D not certain. This CDR3 has 15 amino acids. Trimming shortened V by 0 bases and J by 4 bases, and 13 bases separated the two germline ends. Germline assignment: CDR1 SGHDT and CDR2 YYEEEE. CDR3 sequence: CASSLELSGSYGYTF. DNA of the CDR3: TGTGCCAGCAGCTTGGAACTGTCAGGCTCCTATGGCTACACCTTC.

This clonotype turned up a few times. The gene calls are TRBV27 and TRBJ1-4; D unresolved. The germline CDR1 and CDR2 sequences are MNHEY and SMNVEV (reference sequence). Trimming pared 5 bases from V and 8 bases from J, leaving 18 bases between. This CDR3 has 15 amino acids. The CDR3 region is CASSLYQEIREKLFF. The DNA for the CDR3 is TGTGCCAGCAGTCTATACCAGGAGATCCGGGAAAAACTGTTTTTT.

The J gene is TRBJ1-5, the V gene TRBV12-3 or TRBV12-4; D ambiguous. V lost 3 bases and J lost 5, with 5 bases in between. There are 12 residues in the CDR3. CDR3 nucleotide sequence: TGTGCCAGCAGTTTTTCCGATCAGCCCCAGCATTTT. It specifies CASSFSDQPQHF.

The table lists this clonotype with a few counts. This chain joins TRBV15 and TRBJ1-1, with 7 bases fitting TRBD1. The CDR3 covers 15 residues. With V trimmed by 3 bases and J by 3 bases, 7 bases remained unmatched. Germline V CDR1 and CDR2: LNHNV, YYDKDF (reference sequence). The CDR3 DNA follows: TGTGCCACCAGCAGGCCGACAGGGTTGCACACTGAAGCTTTCTTT. Amino acid sequence: CATSRPTGLHTEAFF.

The chain couples TRBV5-1 to TRBJ1-2; no reliable D call. Trimming left V 4 bases short and J 7 bases short, with 8 bases between. Germline CDR1 SGHRS, CDR2 YFSETQ. The CDR3 totals 11 residues. The CDR3 coding sequence is TGCGCCAGCAGCGATAGTCTTGGCTACACCTTC. Translated: CASSDSLGYTF.

This clonotype was seen only a few times. The chain combines TRBV5-1 with TRBJ2-7, with D perhaps matching TRBD1 (6 bases). CDR1 is SGHRS, CDR2 YFSETQ, per germline. V shed 5 bases and J shed 3 bases, with 9 bases lying between them. There are 12 residues in the CDR3. CDR3 loop: CASRRGGYEQYF. The DNA of the CDR3 is TGCGCCAGCAGAAGAGGGGGCTACGAGCAGTACTTC. Drawing the rest from reference TRBV5-1 and TRBJ2-7, the complete variable domain is KAGVTQTPRYLIKTRGQQVTLSCSPISGHRSVSWYQQTPGQGLQFLFEYFSETQRNKGNFPGRFSGRQFSNSRSEMNVSTLELGDSALYLCASRRGGYEQYFGPGTRLTVT.

This clonotype occurred a few times. The chain is built from TRBV12-3 or TRBV12-4 and TRBJ1-2; 8 positions agree with TRBD1. V lost 6 bases, J lost 2 bases, and 8 bases stayed unmatched. The CDR3 runs to 15 residues. The CDR3 loop is CASRGGQGENYGYTF. The CDR3 bases are TGTGCCAGCAGGGGCGGACAGGGCGAGAACTATGGCTACACCTTC.

This sequence joins TRBV5-1 and TRBJ1-1, with 7 bases identical to TRBD1. Germline V gene lookup returns CDR1 SGHRS and CDR2 YFSETQ. Trimming at V came to 1 base and at J to 0 bases, leaving 3 bases not matched to a gene. The CDR3 runs 15 residues. The CDR3 DNA is TGCGCCAGCAGCTTGCGGGGACAGTTGAACACTGAAGCTTTCTTT. This translates into CASSLRGQLNTEAFF.

This chain's CDR3 is CASSRRWATEAFF. The DNA for the CDR3 is TGTGCCAGCAGCCGTCGGTGGGCCACTGAAGCTTTCTTT. This chain connects TRBV28 to TRBJ1-1; no definite D call. CDR1 and CDR2 (germline): MDHEN, SYDVKM. The CDR3 extends over 13 amino acids. With 6 bases removed from V and 4 bases from J, the gap between germline ends came to 12 bases.